These 13 T cell receptor beta chains originate from one sample sequenced in a study of metastatic and nonmetastatic thyroid tumors. The entire patient cohort was treatment-naive prior to thyroid surgery. TCRdb re-processed the PCR reads through MiXCR. This sample has 72,000 or so clones; roughly 18% occur once, and the top ten carry roughly 13%. The sample comprised blood. All receptors derive from a female donor with papillary thyroid cancer or a benign thyroid nodule (not recorded which). Some clones in this sample may be carry-over from other donors' samples.

This clone was observed at least ten times. The chain recombines TRBV7-9 with TRBJ2-7; TRBD1 agrees at 7 bases. The germline CDR1 and CDR2 sequences are SEHNR and FQNEAQ (reference sequence). V lost 7 bases to trimming and J lost 3 bases; unmatched junction nucleotides: 9. CDR3 length: 14 residues. The CDR3 here is CASIPIDRVYEQYF. The CDR3 region has the DNA TGTGCCAGCATACCAATAGACAGGGTCTACGAGCAGTACTTC. Filled out from reference TRBV7-9 and TRBJ2-7, the complete variable domain reads DTGVSQNPRHKITKRGQNVTFRCDPISEHNRLYWYRQTLGQGPEFLTYFQNEAQLEKSRLLSDRFSAERPKGSFSTLEIQRTEQGDSAMYLCASIPIDRVYEQYFGPGTRLTVT.

At least ten counts were recorded for this clone. This chain links TRBV15 with TRBJ2-2; either TRBD1 or TRBD2 may supply D (5 bases each). V dropped 2 bases and J dropped 6 bases, with 16 bases sitting between them. CDR3 length: 16 amino acids. Germline CDR1 and CDR2: LNHNV and YYDKDF (reference sequence). The CDR3 here is CATSRPAAGSAGELFF. The CDR3, as DNA: TGTGCCACCAGCAGACCGGCGGCAGGGAGCGCCGGGGAGCTGTTTTTT.

The table lists this clone with a few counts. The rearrangement links TRBV6-1 to TRBJ1-1; D gene uncertain. V lost 4 bases and J 2 bases, leaving 5 bases between the germline ends. The CDR3 extends over 12 amino acids. Germline lookup yields CDR1 MNHNS and CDR2 SASEGT. The CDR3 nucleotides are TGTGCCAGCAGTGTTTATAACACTGAAGCTTTCTTT. Its translation is CASSVYNTEAFF.

The V gene is TRBV6-1, the J gene TRBJ1-5; no firm D call. This CDR3 region has 15 residues. Germline V gene lookup returns CDR1 MNHNS and CDR2 SASEGT. V was cut by 2 bases and J by 2 bases, with 10 bases left in between. CDR3 residues: CASSEQDGGNQPQHF. Here the CDR3 DNA reads TGTGCCAGCAGTGAACAAGACGGGGGCAATCAGCCCCAGCATTTT.

The J gene is TRBJ2-7, the V gene TRBV5-6; D may be TRBD2 (5 bases). The CDR3 spans 14 residues. CDR1 and CDR2 (germline): SGHDT, YYEEEE. Trimming removed 0 bases from V and 0 bases from J, with 7 bases in between. CDR3 sequence: CASSLVGGSYEQYF. DNA of the CDR3: TGTGCCAGCAGCTTGGTTGGAGGCTCCTACGAGCAGTACTTC.

This clone was picked up one time. The genes are TRBV4-3 and TRBJ2-7; D ambiguous. The CDR3 totals 13 residues. Trimming removed 0 bases at V and 5 bases at J, with 8 bases between. Germline values: CDR1 LGHNA, CDR2 YSLEER. The CDR3 DNA reads TGCGCCAGCAGCCAAGATTTTTTCGACGAGCAGTACTTC. Residues: CASSQDFFDEQYF.

This clone was observed many times. The chain uses TRBV11-2 and TRBJ2-7; no definite D call. This CDR3 comprises 11 residues. Germline V gene lookup returns CDR1 SGHAT and CDR2 FQNNGV. Trimming pared 3 bases from V and 0 bases from J, leaving 0 bases between. The DNA for the CDR3 is TGTGCCAGCAGCTTCTCCTACGAGCAGTACTTC. This sequence encodes CASSFSYEQYF.

A remark on this clone: A read error may account for a junction end that differs from germline. This rearrangement joins TRBV7-9 to TRBJ1-5; TRBD1 agrees at 7 bases. The CDR3 totals 15 residues. In germline, CDR1 is SEHNR, CDR2 FQNEAQ (reference sequence). The CDR3 nucleotides are TGTGCCATCAGCTTAGGGCAGGGGGTCGATCAGCCCCAGCATTTT. Translation: CAISLGQGVDQPQHF. Together with reference TRBV7-9 and TRBJ1-5, the CDR3 gives the full variable domain: DTGVSQNPRHKITKRGQNVTFRCDPISEHNRLYWYRQTLGQGPEFLTYFQNEAQLEKSRLLSDRFSAERPKGSFSTLEIQRTEQGDSAMYLCAISLGQGVDQPQHFGDGTRLSIL.

This clone was counted only a few times. This clone may be a read error of a much larger clone one base away. The same CDR3 can be traced to other DNA sequences in this sample. This chain links TRBV5-4 with TRBJ1-2; 8 bases line up with TRBD1. Per germline, CDR1 SGHNT and CDR2 YYREEE (reference sequence). The CDR3 runs 13 residues. CDR3 loop: CASSSTGVYGYTF. The CDR3 region has the DNA TGTGCCAGTAGCTCGACAGGGGTTTATGGCTACACCTTC.

This clone was recorded many times. The chain uses TRBV19 and TRBJ1-3, with D uncertain. The CDR3 has 15 amino acids. Trimming shortened V by 3 bases and J by 0 bases, and 9 bases separated the two germline ends. CDR1 LNHDA and CDR2 SQIVND come from the germline V gene (reference sequence). The chain's CDR3 is CASSITGNSGNTIYF. DNA of the CDR3: TGTGCCAGTAGTATCACGGGAAACTCTGGAAACACCATATATTTT.

In this sample, this clone is medium-sized (0.01 to 0.1%). The rearrangement links TRBV4-2 to TRBJ2-3; 7 bases fit TRBD2. This CDR3 contains 17 residues. After removal of 0 bases from V and 2 bases from J, the junction contained 8 bases not matched to a gene. CDR1 and CDR2 (germline): LGHNA, YNFKEQ. The CDR3 sequence: CASSQERLADFTDTQYF. The CDR3 DNA reads as TGTGCCAGCAGCCAAGAGAGGCTAGCGGACTTCACAGATACGCAGTATTTT.

This clone showed up many times. The rearrangement uses TRBV2 and TRBJ2-5; 9 positions agree with TRBD1. J gave up 5 bases and V 7 bases, and 11 bases lay outside the gene matches. The CDR3 sequence is 15 residues long. CDR1 SNHLY and CDR2 FYNNEI come from the germline V gene. CDR3: CASTVFGDRAETQYF. CDR3 bases: TGTGCCAGCACTGTTTTTGGGGACAGGGCGGAGACCCAGTACTTC. The full variable domain, with the rest looked up from reference TRBV2 and TRBJ2-5, is EPEVTQTPSHQVTQMGQEVILRCVPISNHLYFYWYRQILGQKVEFLVSFYNNEISEKSEIFDDQFSVERPDGSNFTLKIRSTKLEDSAMYFCASTVFGDRAETQYFGPGTRLLVL.

The chain is built from TRBV9 and TRBJ2-1; D unresolved. This CDR3 has 12 residues. Germline CDR1 SGDLS, CDR2 YYNGEE. Between the trimmed V and J ends, which lost 3 bases and 1 base, there was a span of 2 bases. In DNA form, the CDR3 reads TGTGCCAGCAGCGGATCCTACAATGAGCAGTTCTTC. As protein: CASSGSYNEQFF.